Presented here are 13 T cell receptor beta chains from one specimen sequenced in a study of shared T cell receptors in the human thymus. Measured with immunoSEQ multiplex PCR; TCRdb has only the in-frame clones, and not every one. Counted here are hundreds of thousands of clones, approximately 89% occurring once; the ten biggest clones make up roughly 0.0094%. The same sample was also used in a study of human thymus T cells.

The sample comprised thymocytes. The receptor source for this set is a boy in the first two years of life with a congenital heart defect.

This clone showed up just a few times. The chain links TRBV6-1 to TRBJ2-7, with 9 bases lining up with TRBD1. Per germline, CDR1 MNHNS and CDR2 SASEGT. This CDR3 is 16 amino acids long. The V gene end was trimmed by 4 bases and the J gene end by 7 bases; junction bases not matched to a gene: 14. The CDR3 DNA is TGTGCCAGCAGTGGAATACGGACAGGGGCCTCGTGGGAGCAGTACTTC. Translating gives CASSGIRTGASWEQYF.

The chain combines TRBV15 with TRBJ1-6; TRBD1 might be the D (6 bases). Trimming removed 3 bases from V and 5 bases from J, with 8 bases in between. Germline V lookup: CDR1 LNHNV, CDR2 YYDKDF (reference sequence). The CDR3 totals 14 residues. Here the CDR3 reads CATSRGHDNSPLHF. CDR3 nucleotides: TGTGCCACCAGCAGGGGACACGATAATTCACCCCTCCACTTT.

The V call is TRBV4-1, the J call TRBJ2-1; the D is unclear. Trimming pared 3 bases from V and 3 bases from J, leaving 18 bases between. CDR3 length: 17 amino acids. Germline values: CDR1 MGHRA, CDR2 YSYEKL. CDR3 DNA sequence: TGCGCCAGCAGCCACCGCATGTCCGGAGTAAGCTACAATGAGCAGTTCTTC. The encoded protein is CASSHRMSGVSYNEQFF.

This chain connects TRBV11-2 to TRBJ2-2; D is undetermined. The CDR3 contains 12 residues. The germline V and J ends were trimmed by 5 bases and 4 bases, with 5 bases remaining between them. Germline V gives CDR1 SGHAT, CDR2 FQNNGV. The CDR3 nucleotides are TGTGCCAGCAGCACTGGCACCGGGGAGCTGTTTTTT. This translates into CASSTGTGELFF.

The V and J genes are TRBV5-8 and TRBJ1-1, with 7 nucleotides matching TRBD1. CDR3 size: 16 residues. The germline CDR1 and CDR2 sequences are SGHTS and YDEGEE. Trimming cost V 4 bases and J 3 bases; bases outside gene matches: 12. The CDR3 DNA is TGTGCCAGCAGCGACCACAGGGGCCCCTGGGACACTGAAGCTTTCTTT. Translated, it gives CASSDHRGPWDTEAFF.

V usage is TRBV9 and J usage is TRBJ2-4; TRBD2 is a possible D gene (7 bases). The CDR3 length is 18 residues. Trimming removed 0 bases at V and 0 bases at J, with 16 bases between. Germline-derived CDR1 and CDR2 are SGDLS and YYNGEE. In DNA form, the CDR3 reads TGTGCCAGCAGCGTAGAGGGTGTAGGGGGGGGAGCCAAAAACATTCAGTACTTC. Its translation: CASSVEGVGGGAKNIQYF.

This clone was seen only once. This rearrangement joins TRBV2 to TRBJ1-5; weak D call: TRBD1 (6 bases). Germline V gives CDR1 SNHLY, CDR2 FYNNEI. This CDR3 has 13 amino acids. Trimming shortened V by 3 bases and J by 7 bases, and 10 bases separated the two germline ends. CDR3 protein: CASSERGGQPQHF. The DNA of the CDR3 is TGTGCCAGCAGTGAGAGGGGGGGGCAGCCCCAGCATTTT. The full variable domain, completed using reference TRBV2 and TRBJ1-5, is EPEVTQTPSHQVTQMGQEVILRCVPISNHLYFYWYRQILGQKVEFLVSFYNNEISEKSEIFDDQFSVERPDGSNFTLKIRSTKLEDSAMYFCASSERGGQPQHFGDGTRLSIL.

The chain links TRBV11-3 to TRBJ2-5; 8 bases line up with TRBD1. V shed 3 bases, J shed 2 bases, and the junction held 5 bases outside the gene matches. The length of the CDR3 is 15 residues. Germline V gives CDR1 SGHNT, CDR2 YENEEA. CDR3 in DNA: TGTGCCAGCAGCTTGGGAACAGGGGGGCAAGAGACCCAGTACTTC. It encodes CASSLGTGGQETQYF.

This sequence joins TRBV6-5 and TRBJ2-1; 9 bases fit TRBD1. Germline V gene sequence: CDR1 MNHEY, CDR2 SVGAGI. Trimming cost V 2 bases and J 4 bases; bases outside gene matches: 6. The CDR3 loop spans 16 amino acids. CDR3 region: CASSYTTGGSYNEQFF. The CDR3 DNA sequence: TGTGCCAGCAGTTACACCACAGGGGGCTCATACAATGAGCAGTTCTTC.

V usage is TRBV7-9 and J usage is TRBJ2-1; 9 bases map to TRBD2. Losses at the gene ends were 3 bases for V and 8 bases for J; bases not matched to a gene: 2. Germline assignment: CDR1 SEHNR and CDR2 FQNEAQ (reference sequence). CDR3 length: 13 amino acids. The CDR3: CASSLAGGDEQFF. The CDR3 nucleotides read TGTGCCAGCAGCTTGGCGGGAGGGGATGAGCAGTTCTTC.

This chain links TRBV7-2 with TRBJ1-2; TRBD1 matches at 8 bases. V lost 2 bases to trimming and J lost 8 bases; unmatched junction nucleotides: 7. This CDR3 contains 14 residues. From germline, CDR1 is SGHTA and CDR2 FQGNSA. The CDR3 sequence: CASSLRQGAQGYTF. DNA for the CDR3: TGTGCCAGCAGCTTAAGGCAGGGGGCTCAAGGCTACACCTTC.

The chain is built from TRBV5-1 and TRBJ1-3; D not resolved. Deletions cut 5 bases from V and 0 bases from J, with 9 bases between. Germline assignment: CDR1 SGHRS and CDR2 YFSETQ. The CDR3 covers 14 residues. The CDR3 protein is CASRPGISGNTIYF. In nucleotides, the CDR3 is TGCGCCAGCAGGCCGGGGATCTCTGGAAACACCATATATTTT.

The chain recombines TRBV27 with TRBJ2-3, with a tentative D call TRBD1 (5 bases). V dropped 7 bases and J dropped 1 base, with 15 bases sitting between them. CDR3 length: 15 residues. Germline lookup yields CDR1 MNHEY and CDR2 SMNVEV (reference sequence). CDR3 in DNA: TGTGCCAGCAATATCGACAGTTTGGGCACAGATACGCAGTATTTT. Its translation is CASNIDSLGTDTQYF.